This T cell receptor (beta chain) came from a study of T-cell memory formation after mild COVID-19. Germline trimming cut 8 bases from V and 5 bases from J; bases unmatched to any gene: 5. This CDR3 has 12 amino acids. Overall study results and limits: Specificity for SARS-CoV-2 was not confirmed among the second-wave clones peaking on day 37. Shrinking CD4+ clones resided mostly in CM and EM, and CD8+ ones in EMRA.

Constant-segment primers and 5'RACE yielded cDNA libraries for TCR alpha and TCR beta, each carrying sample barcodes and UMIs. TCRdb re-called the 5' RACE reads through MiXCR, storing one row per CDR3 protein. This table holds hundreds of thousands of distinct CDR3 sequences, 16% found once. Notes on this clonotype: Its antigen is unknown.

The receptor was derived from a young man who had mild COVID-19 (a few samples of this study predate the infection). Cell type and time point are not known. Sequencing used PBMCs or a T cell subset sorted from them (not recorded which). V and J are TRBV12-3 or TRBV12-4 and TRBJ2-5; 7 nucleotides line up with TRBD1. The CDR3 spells CASRDSRETQYF. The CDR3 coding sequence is TGTGCCAGCCGGGACAGTCGGGAGACCCAGTACTTC.